Described below is a single TCR beta chain sequence and its context. As yet, its antigen is unknown. The repertoire was sequenced with immunoSEQ multiplex PCR; TCRdb's copy has only in-frame clones and lacks some. The repertoire holds about 2 million clones, with 90% to 95% as singletons. The CDR3 consists of 14 residues. Trimming removed 5 bases at V and 4 bases at J, with 13 bases between. The germline V gene has CDR1 KGHSH and CDR2 LQKENI. This record comes from a study of shared clonotypes between healthy human individuals. Notes on the study in general: The donor pool, a small one, limited the genetic and exposure-history diversity represented. Sampling included only blood; tissue repertoires likely differ.

CD4+ cells underwent separation, giving CD45RA+ naive and CD45RA-negative memory subsets. The sequence was collected from a man aged 18 to 29 in good health. The rearrangement uses TRBV18 and TRBJ2-3; maybe TRBD1 (5 bases). The sample comprised naive CD4+ T cells sorted from blood. As for subset: CD45RA+ positively selected. DNA of the CDR3: TGTGCCAGCTCATCCCTGGACACTTCAGATACGCAGTATTTT. Translation gives CASSSLDTSDTQYF.